Listed here is a single T cell receptor beta chain. Germline loops: CDR1 SGHKS, CDR2 YYEKEE (reference sequence). The CDR3 has 18 residues. J gave up 3 bases and V 9 bases, and 21 bases lay outside the gene matches. Clones were sequenced by immunoSEQ multiplex PCR, and TCRdb holds only the in-frame ones, with some missing. This sample has fewer than 400,000 clones, with about 74% found just once. The donors, healthy adults who were HIV-negative, had experienced no recent acute infections or vaccinations. This sample was included in a study of shared clonotypes between healthy human individuals. The specimen sequenced was memory CD4+ T cells sorted from blood. Noted subset: CD45RA-negative fraction. The chain combines TRBV5-5 with TRBJ2-3; 8 bases line up with TRBD2. The receptor comes from a young man in good health. Here the CDR3 reads CATRRGEGSGNPTDTQYF. In DNA form, the CDR3 reads TGTGCCACCCGCAGGGGAGAGGGTAGCGGGAATCCAACAGATACGCAGTATTTT.